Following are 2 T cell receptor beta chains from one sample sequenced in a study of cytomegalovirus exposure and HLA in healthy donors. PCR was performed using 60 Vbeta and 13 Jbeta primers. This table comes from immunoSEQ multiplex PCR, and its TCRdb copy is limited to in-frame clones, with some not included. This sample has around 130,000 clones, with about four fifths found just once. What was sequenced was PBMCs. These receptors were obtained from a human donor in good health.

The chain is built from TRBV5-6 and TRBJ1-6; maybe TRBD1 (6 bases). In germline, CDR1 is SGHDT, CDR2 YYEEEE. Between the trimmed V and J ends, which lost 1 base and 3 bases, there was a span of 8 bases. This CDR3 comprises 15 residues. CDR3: CASSLTGFYNSPLHF. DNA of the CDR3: TGTGCCAGCAGCTTGACAGGGTTCTATAATTCACCCCTCCACTTT.

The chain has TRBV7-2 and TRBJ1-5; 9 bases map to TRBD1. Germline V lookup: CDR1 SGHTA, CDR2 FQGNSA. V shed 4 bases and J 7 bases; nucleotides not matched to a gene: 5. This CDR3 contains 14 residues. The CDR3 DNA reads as TGTGCCAGCAGCTCCGGGACAGGGTGGCAGCCCCAGCATTTT. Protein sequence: CASSSGTGWQPQHF.